This TCR beta chain is from a study of blood T cell repertoires in COVID-19. For the study at large: Material from acute and convalescent COVID-19 was sourced from the United States, Italy and Spain. The cDNA or gDNA used as material had been derived from T cells, B-cell-depleted T cells, or PBMCs.

Germline V gene lookup returns CDR1 LNHDA and CDR2 SQIVND (reference sequence). There are 15 residues in the CDR3. The V end lost 3 bases, the J end lost 4 bases, and 12 bases lay between the germline ends. This clone was observed a single time. Original processing notes: Reference gene primers were amplified, and this amplification served to estimate nucleated cell counts. Profiling relied on immunoSEQ multiplex PCR, and the TCRdb table lists in-frame clones only, not all of them. Clonal size and the V and J genes are those of that table, whereas D and trimming came from the DNA. The repertoire holds some 400,000 clones, with roughly 86% as singletons.

This receptor was obtained from a human donor with acute or convalescent COVID-19. The donor label of this sample is uncertain. The sequenced sample was peripheral blood. The chain couples TRBV19 to TRBJ1-4, with D perhaps matching TRBD1 (5 bases). CDR3: CASSIGQGNNEKLFF. DNA of the CDR3: TGTGCCAGTAGTATCGGGCAGGGAAATAATGAAAAACTGTTTTTT.